This T cell receptor (beta chain) was sequenced in a study of T cells in Graves' hyperthyroidism and ophthalmopathy. It was 10 ml of fresh peripheral blood that supplied the PBMCs. General observations from the study: Peripheral blood also featured most of the thyroid clonotypes expanded above 0.001. A median roughly 6.6 months before onset, the model predicted ophthalmopathy.

This clonotype was observed a few times. What it binds is unknown. The CDR3 has 17 residues. Germline CDR1 reads SGDLS; CDR2 reads YYNGEE. With 7 bases removed from V and 6 bases from J, the gap between germline ends came to 26 bases. There were TCR beta CDR3 regions amplified from RNA transcripts. Carried out on the TCR CDR3, a first-round RT-PCR used the HTBI primer set. TCRdb redid the calling of the multiplex PCR reads with MiXCR, one entry per CDR3 protein. Among 300,000 to 450,000 distinct CDR3 sequences listed, about 12% were seen once. Sample: blood. This receptor was taken from a woman younger than 30 with Graves' hyperthyroidism. The chain links TRBV9 to TRBJ1-3; D perhaps matches TRBD1 (5 bases). This CDR3 reads CASSPPGAGKIANTIYF. The CDR3 DNA reads as TGTGCCAGCTCCCCGCCCGGGGCCGGCAAGATTGCAAACACCATATATTTT.